The rows below give T cell receptor beta chains drawn from one sample of a study of blood T cell repertoires in COVID-19. Assay: immunoSEQ multiplex PCR; the TCRdb copy retains only in-frame clones and omits some. The data show some 43,000 clones, with roughly 89% seen just once and approximately 15% held by the top ten. The sample was peripheral blood. These receptors were obtained from a man in his sixties with active COVID-19. CDR3s leave out the opening cysteine and the closing phenylalanine or tryptophan.

v_call: TRBV3-1/TRBV3-2; j_call: TRBJ1-2; cdr3_aa: ASSQDGGREYGYT
v_call: TRBV9; j_call: TRBJ2-1; cdr3_aa: ASSVAASGVYNEQF
v_call: TRBV4-2; j_call: TRBJ1-4; cdr3_aa: ASSQGYGREGAFEKLF
v_call: TRBV14; j_call: TRBJ1-1; cdr3_aa: ASSHSGTGGIPTEAF
v_call: TRBV24-1; j_call: TRBJ2-3; cdr3_aa: ATRGGTGITDTQY
v_call: TRBV6-2/TRBV6-3; j_call: TRBJ2-2; cdr3_aa: ASSYTWTGELF
v_call: TRBV5-1; j_call: TRBJ2-1; cdr3_aa: ASSDVGTGTFNEQF
v_call: TRBV29-1; j_call: TRBJ1-4; cdr3_aa: SVRGGTGAEKLF
v_call: TRBV5-1; j_call: TRBJ2-5; cdr3_aa: ASSFSGGRETQY
v_call: TRBV19; j_call: TRBJ1-5; cdr3_aa: ASSIAGIRGNQPQH
v_call: TRBV3-1/TRBV3-2; j_call: TRBJ1-5; cdr3_aa: ASSQGGVQPQH
v_call: TRBV6-5; j_call: TRBJ1-1; cdr3_aa: ASRPAVNTEAF
v_call: TRBV28; j_call: TRBJ2-1; cdr3_aa: ASSSPLAGGQNEQF
v_call: TRBV5-5; j_call: TRBJ1-2; cdr3_aa: ASSFSRQGGIGGYT
v_call: TRBV14; j_call: TRBJ2-7; cdr3_aa: ASSQWGGGSSYEQY
v_call: TRBV5-1; j_call: TRBJ2-1; cdr3_aa: ASSLDFGGYNEQF
v_call: TRBV28; j_call: TRBJ1-5; cdr3_aa: ASSWTGVNQPQH
v_call: TRBV28; j_call: TRBJ2-7; cdr3_aa: ASTLGGPAGMYEQY
v_call: TRBV3-1/TRBV3-2; j_call: TRBJ2-5; cdr3_aa: ASSQVGKETQY
v_call: TRBV19; j_call: TRBJ1-1; cdr3_aa: ASSIAYRTALNTEAF
v_call: TRBV13; j_call: TRBJ2-1; cdr3_aa: ASSKRLVDEQF
v_call: TRBV28; j_call: TRBJ2-4; cdr3_aa: ASSLPGLAGRDIQY
v_call: TRBV2; j_call: TRBJ1-1; cdr3_aa: ASSERPQVNTEAF
v_call: TRBV7-9; j_call: TRBJ2-1; cdr3_aa: ASSSTFGTHYNEQF
v_call: TRBV11-2; j_call: TRBJ2-1; cdr3_aa: ASRGYRWGASSSYNEQF
v_call: TRBV7-9; j_call: TRBJ2-1; cdr3_aa: ASSLGQEGEQF
v_call: TRBV27; j_call: TRBJ2-2; cdr3_aa: ASLTVHRGADTGELF
v_call: TRBV10-3; j_call: TRBJ2-6; cdr3_aa: AISESGSGANVLT
v_call: TRBV10-2; j_call: TRBJ2-5; cdr3_aa: ASSESLTGGEETQY
v_call: TRBV29-1; j_call: TRBJ2-7; cdr3_aa: SVEDSLYEQY
v_call: TRBV7-9; j_call: TRBJ1-2; cdr3_aa: ASSWRAGYHT
v_call: TRBV7-2; j_call: TRBJ1-4; cdr3_aa: ASSRDSLNEKLF
v_call: TRBV6-1; j_call: TRBJ1-1; cdr3_aa: ASSEWDRGTEAF
v_call: TRBV10-3; j_call: TRBJ1-2; cdr3_aa: AISESTVGRTNYGYT
v_call: TRBV6-5; j_call: TRBJ1-1; cdr3_aa: ASTGGSTEAF
v_call: TRBV19; j_call: TRBJ1-5; cdr3_aa: ASSIMADQPQH
v_call: TRBV2; j_call: TRBJ2-7; cdr3_aa: ASRGDSNYEQY
v_call: TRBV3-1/TRBV3-2; j_call: TRBJ2-5; cdr3_aa: ASSQGQGEETQY
v_call: TRBV11-2; j_call: TRBJ1-4; cdr3_aa: ASSSGQIRPNEKLF
v_call: TRBV5-1; j_call: TRBJ2-3; cdr3_aa: ASSFKGSSTDTQY
v_call: TRBV28; j_call: TRBJ2-6; cdr3_aa: ASSLMRQGAGANVLT
v_call: TRBV15; j_call: TRBJ2-7; cdr3_aa: ATSCLPGTGLYEQY
v_call: TRBV29-1; j_call: TRBJ1-1; cdr3_aa: SVEPRTGDVGTEAF
v_call: TRBV7-8; j_call: TRBJ1-2; cdr3_aa: ASSPGAGGFGYT
v_call: TRBV20-1; j_call: TRBJ2-1; cdr3_aa: SASRAGGPNEQF
v_call: TRBV18; j_call: TRBJ1-1; cdr3_aa: ASSPARDYTEAF
v_call: TRBV30; j_call: TRBJ2-7; cdr3_aa: AWCRDTGPYEQY
v_call: TRBV12-3/TRBV12-4; j_call: TRBJ1-2; cdr3_aa: ASSSDGNYGYT
v_call: TRBV2; j_call: TRBJ2-7; cdr3_aa: ASSAQEGHEQY